This T cell receptor beta chain was captured by sequencing in a study of T-cell reconstitution after alpha-beta-depleted transplantation in children. V was shortened by 5 bases and J by 2 bases, with 12 bases between the two germline ends. The germline V gene encodes CDR1 LGHDT and CDR2 YNNKEL (reference sequence). The CDR3 contains 15 residues. During its preparation, the TCRbeta library received unique molecular identifiers. Via MiXCR, TCRdb re-called the PCR reads, giving one row per CDR3 protein. The table has approximately 400,000 distinct CDR3 sequences, 15% to 20% seen once. Study results and caveats: Elevated TCRbeta diversity at day 60 was traced, in some patients, to surviving recipient T cells and thymic progenitors.

This clonotype was counted a few times. As yet, its antigen is unknown. The source is a boy under two years old who had a stem cell transplant for Wiskott-Aldrich syndrome, so the T cells may come from the graft donor. The sample in question was PBMCs, mostly from graft donor cells, obtained 360 days after TCRalphabeta/CD19-depleted stem cell transplant. The gene calls are TRBV3-1 and TRBJ2-2; no clear D gene. The CDR3 sequence is CASSSQIVNTGELFF. CDR3 coding DNA: TGTGCCAGCAGCTCCCAAATAGTAAACACCGGGGAGCTGTTTTTT.